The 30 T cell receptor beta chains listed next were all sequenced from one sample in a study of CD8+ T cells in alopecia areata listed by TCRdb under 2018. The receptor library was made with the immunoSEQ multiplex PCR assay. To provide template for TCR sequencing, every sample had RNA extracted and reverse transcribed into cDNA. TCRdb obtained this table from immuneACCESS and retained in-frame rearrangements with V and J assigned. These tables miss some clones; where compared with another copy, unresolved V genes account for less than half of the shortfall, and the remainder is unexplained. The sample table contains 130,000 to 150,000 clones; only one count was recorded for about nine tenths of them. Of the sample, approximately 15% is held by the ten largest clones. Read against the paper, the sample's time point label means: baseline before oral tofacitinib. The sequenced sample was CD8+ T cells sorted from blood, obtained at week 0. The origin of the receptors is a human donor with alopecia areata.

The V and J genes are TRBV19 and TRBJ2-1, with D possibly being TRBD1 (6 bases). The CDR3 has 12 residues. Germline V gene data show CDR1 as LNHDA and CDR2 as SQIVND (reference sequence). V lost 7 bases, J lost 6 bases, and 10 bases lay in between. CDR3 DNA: TGTGCCAGTAAGGGGGACACCAATGAGCAGTTCTTC. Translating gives CASKGDTNEQFF.

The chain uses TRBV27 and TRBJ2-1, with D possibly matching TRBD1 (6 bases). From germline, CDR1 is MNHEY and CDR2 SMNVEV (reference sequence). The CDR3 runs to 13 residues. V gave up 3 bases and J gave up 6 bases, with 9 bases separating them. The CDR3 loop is CASSLGQTNEQFF. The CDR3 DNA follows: TGTGCCAGCAGTTTGGGACAAACCAATGAGCAGTTCTTC.

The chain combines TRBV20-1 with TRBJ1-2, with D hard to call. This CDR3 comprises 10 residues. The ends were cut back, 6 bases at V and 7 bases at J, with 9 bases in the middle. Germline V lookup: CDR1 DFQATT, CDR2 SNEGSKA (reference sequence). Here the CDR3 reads CSAPSGGYTF. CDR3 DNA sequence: TGCAGTGCCCCGTCGGGTGGCTACACCTTC.

The CDR3 sequence: CASSQARDMNTEAFF. DNA for the CDR3: TGCGCCAGCAGCCAAGCCAGGGATATGAACACTGAAGCTTTCTTT. The V and J genes are TRBV4-1 and TRBJ1-1; TRBD1 is a possible D gene (5 bases). Germline V gene sequence: CDR1 MGHRA, CDR2 YSYEKL. The CDR3 covers 15 residues. The V end lost 1 base, the J end lost 0 bases, and 9 bases lay between the germline ends.

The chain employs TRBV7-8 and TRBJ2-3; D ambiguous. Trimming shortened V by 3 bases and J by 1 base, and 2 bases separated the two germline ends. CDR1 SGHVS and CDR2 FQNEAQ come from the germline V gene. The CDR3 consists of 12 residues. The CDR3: CASSFGTDTQYF. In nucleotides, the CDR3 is TGTGCCAGCAGCTTTGGCACAGATACGCAGTATTTT.

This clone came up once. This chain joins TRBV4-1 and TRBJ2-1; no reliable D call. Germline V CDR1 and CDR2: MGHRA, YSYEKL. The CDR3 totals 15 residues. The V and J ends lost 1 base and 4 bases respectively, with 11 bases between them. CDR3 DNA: TGCGCCAGCAGCCAAGTAGTAGGCGGATACAATGAGCAGTTCTTC. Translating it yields CASSQVVGGYNEQFF.

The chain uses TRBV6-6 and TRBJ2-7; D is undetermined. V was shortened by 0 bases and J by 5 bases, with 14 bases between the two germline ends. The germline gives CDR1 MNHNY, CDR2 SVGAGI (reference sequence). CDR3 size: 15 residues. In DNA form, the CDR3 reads TGTGCCAGCAGTTACTCGGGCGGTTCATTGGACGAGCAGTACTTC. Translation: CASSYSGGSLDEQYF.

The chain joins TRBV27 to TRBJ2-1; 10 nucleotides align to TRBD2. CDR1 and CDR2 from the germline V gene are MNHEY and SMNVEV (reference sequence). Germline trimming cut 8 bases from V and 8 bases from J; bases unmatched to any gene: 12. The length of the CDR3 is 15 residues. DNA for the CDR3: TGTGCCAGCCTTCAAGCGGGGGGGCCAGATGATGAGCAGTTCTTC. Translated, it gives CASLQAGGPDDEQFF.

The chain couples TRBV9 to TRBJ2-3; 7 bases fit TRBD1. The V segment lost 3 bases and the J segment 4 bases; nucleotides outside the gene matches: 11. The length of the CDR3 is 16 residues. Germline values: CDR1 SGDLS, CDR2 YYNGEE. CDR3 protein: CASSEETGLDSDTQYF. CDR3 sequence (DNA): TGTGCCAGCAGCGAGGAGACAGGGCTTGATTCAGATACGCAGTATTTT.

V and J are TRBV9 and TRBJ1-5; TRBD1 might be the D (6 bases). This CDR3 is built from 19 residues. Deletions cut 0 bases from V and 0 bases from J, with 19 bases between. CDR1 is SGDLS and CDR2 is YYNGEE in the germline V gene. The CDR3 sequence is CASSVASPQGLYSNQPQHF. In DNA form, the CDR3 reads TGTGCCAGCAGCGTAGCATCGCCTCAGGGGCTATATAGCAATCAGCCCCAGCATTTT.

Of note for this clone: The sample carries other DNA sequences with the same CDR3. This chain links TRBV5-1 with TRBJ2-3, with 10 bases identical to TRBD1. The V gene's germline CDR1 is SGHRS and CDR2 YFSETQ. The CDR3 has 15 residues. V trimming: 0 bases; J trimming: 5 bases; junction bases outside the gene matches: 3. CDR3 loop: CASSLGQGAGDTQYF. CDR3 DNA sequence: TGCGCCAGCAGCTTGGGACAGGGGGCGGGAGATACGCAGTATTTT.

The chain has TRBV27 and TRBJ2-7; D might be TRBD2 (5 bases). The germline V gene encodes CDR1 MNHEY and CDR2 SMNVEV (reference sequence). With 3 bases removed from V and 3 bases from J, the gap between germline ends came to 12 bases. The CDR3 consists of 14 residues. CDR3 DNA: TGTGCCAGCAGTTTTAGAGGGATAGGCTACGAGCAGTACTTC. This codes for CASSFRGIGYEQYF.

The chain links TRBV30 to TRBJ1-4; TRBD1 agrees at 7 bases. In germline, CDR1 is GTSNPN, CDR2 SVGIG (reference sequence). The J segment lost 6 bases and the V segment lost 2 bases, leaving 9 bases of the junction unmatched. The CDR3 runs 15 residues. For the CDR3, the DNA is TGTGCCTGGAGTCAACCCGGGACAGCCTATGAAAAACTGTTTTTT. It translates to CAWSQPGTAYEKLFF.

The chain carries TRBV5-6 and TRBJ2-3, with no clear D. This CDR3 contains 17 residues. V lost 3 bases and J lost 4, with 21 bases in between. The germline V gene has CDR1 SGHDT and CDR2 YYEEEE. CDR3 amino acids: CASSSSYYALLADTQYF. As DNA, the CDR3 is TGTGCCAGCAGCTCCTCATATTATGCCCTGCTCGCAGATACGCAGTATTTT.

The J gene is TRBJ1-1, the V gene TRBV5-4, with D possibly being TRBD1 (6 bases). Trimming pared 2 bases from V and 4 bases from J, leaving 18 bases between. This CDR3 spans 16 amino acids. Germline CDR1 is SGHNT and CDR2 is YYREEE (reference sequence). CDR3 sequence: CASSLDEAGVGTEAFF. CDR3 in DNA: TGTGCCAGCAGCTTAGATGAGGCAGGGGTCGGCACTGAAGCTTTCTTT. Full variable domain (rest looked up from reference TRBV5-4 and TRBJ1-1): ETGVTQSPTHLIKTRGQQVTLRCSSQSGHNTVSWYQQALGQGPQFIFQYYREEENGRGNFPPRFSGLQFPNYSSELNVNALELDDSALYLCASSLDEAGVGTEAFFGQGTRLTVV.

The CDR3 region has the DNA TGCAGCGTTGAAGTGCAGGGATCGGGTATTTACGAGCAGTACTTC. Translation gives CSVEVQGSGIYEQYF. The chain has TRBV29-1 and TRBJ2-7; a possible D gene is TRBD1 (5 bases). The length of the CDR3 is 15 residues. V was cut by 1 base and J by 4 bases, with 17 bases left in between. The germline CDR1 and CDR2 sequences are SQVTM and ANQGSEA.

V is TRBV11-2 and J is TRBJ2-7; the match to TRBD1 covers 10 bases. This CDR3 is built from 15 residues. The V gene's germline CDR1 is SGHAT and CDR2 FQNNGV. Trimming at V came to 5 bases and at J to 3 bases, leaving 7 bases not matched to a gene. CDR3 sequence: CASSQPGQGLYEQYF. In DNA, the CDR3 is TGTGCCAGCAGCCAGCCGGGACAGGGGCTCTACGAGCAGTACTTC.

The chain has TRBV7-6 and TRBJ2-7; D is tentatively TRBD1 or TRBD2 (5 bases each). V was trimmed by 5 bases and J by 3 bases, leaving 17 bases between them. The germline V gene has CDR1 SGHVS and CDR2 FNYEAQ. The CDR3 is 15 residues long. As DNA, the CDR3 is TGTGCCAGCAGCCCCCGGGGCCCCCTCTACTACGAGCAGTACTTC. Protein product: CASSPRGPLYYEQYF.

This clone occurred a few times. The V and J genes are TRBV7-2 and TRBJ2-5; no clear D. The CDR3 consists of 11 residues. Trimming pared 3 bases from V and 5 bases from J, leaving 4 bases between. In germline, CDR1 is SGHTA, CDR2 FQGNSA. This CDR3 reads CASSLIETQYF. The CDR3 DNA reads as TGTGCCAGCAGCTTGATTGAGACCCAGTACTTC.

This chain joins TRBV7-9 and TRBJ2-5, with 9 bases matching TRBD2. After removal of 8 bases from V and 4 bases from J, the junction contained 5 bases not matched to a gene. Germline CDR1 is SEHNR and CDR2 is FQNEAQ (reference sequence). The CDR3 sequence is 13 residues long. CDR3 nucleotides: TGTGCCAGCTTAGCGGGAGTACTAGAGACCCAGTACTTC. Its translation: CASLAGVLETQYF.

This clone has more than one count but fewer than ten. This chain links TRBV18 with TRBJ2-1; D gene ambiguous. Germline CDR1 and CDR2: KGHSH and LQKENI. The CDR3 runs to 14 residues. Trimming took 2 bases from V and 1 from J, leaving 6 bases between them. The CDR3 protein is CASSPSHSYNEQFF. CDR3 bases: TGTGCCAGCTCACCATCCCATTCCTACAATGAGCAGTTCTTC.

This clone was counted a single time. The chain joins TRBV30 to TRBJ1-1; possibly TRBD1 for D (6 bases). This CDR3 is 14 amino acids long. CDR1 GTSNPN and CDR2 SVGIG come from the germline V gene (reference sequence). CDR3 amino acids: CAAGRGGANTEAFF. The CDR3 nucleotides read TGTGCTGCAGGCCGAGGGGGTGCGAACACTGAAGCTTTCTTT.

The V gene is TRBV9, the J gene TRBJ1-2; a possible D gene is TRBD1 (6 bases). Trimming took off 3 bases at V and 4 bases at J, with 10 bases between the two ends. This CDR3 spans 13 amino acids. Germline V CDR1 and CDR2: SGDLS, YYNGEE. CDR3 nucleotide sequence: TGTGCCAGCAGCGCGGGACAACTCTATGGCTACACCTTC. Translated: CASSAGQLYGYTF.

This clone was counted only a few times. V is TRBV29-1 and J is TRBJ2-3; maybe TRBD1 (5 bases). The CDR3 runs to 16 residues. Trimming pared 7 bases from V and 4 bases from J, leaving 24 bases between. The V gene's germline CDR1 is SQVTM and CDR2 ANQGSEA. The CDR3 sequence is CSARTGREGLADTQYF. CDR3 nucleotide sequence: TGCAGCGCCAGGACCGGCAGGGAAGGTCTCGCAGATACGCAGTATTTT.

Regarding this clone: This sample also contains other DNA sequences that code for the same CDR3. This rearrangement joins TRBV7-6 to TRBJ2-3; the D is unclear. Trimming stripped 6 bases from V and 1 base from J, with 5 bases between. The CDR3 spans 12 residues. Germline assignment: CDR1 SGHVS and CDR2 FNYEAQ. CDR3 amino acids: CASSLGTDTQYF. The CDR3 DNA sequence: TGTGCCAGCAGTCTAGGCACAGATACGCAGTATTTT.

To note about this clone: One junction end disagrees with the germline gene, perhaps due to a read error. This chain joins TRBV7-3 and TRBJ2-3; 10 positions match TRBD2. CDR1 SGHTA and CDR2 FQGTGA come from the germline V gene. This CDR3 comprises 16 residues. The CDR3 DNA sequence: TGTGCCAGCAGCGTAACCGGGACTAGCGACCGGGTGACGCAGTATTTT. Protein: CASSVTGTSDRVTQYF.

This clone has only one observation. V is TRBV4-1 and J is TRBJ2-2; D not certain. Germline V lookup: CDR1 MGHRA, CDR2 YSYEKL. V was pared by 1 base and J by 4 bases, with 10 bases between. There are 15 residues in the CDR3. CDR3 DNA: TGCGCCAGCAGCCAAGCCGGTGGTTCCACCGGGGAGCTGTTTTTT. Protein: CASSQAGGSTGELFF.

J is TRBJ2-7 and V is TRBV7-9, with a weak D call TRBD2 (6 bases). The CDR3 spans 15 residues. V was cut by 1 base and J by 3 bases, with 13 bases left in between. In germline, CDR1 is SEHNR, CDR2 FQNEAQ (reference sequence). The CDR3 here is CASSLGGGSYYEQYF. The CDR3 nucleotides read TGTGCCAGCAGCTTAGGCGGAGGGTCCTACTACGAGCAGTACTTC.

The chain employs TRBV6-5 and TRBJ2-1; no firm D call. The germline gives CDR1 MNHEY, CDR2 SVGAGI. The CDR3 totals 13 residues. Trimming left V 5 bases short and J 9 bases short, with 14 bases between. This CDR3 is CASSTHLLREQFF. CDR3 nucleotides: TGTGCCAGCAGTACTCACTTGTTACGTGAGCAGTTCTTC.

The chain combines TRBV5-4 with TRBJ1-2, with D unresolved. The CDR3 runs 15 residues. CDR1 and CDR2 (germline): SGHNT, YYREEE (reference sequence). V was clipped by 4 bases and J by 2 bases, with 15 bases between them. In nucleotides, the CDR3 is TGTGCCAGCAGCCCCGCGATGGTCAGCAACTATGGCTACACCTTC. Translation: CASSPAMVSNYGYTF.